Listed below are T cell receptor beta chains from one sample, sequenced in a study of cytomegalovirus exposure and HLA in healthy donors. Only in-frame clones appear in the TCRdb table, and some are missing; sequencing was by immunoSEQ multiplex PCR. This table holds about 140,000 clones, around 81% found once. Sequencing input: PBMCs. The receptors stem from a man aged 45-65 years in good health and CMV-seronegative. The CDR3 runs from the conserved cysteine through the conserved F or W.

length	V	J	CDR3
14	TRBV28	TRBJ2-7	CASSLLDRTYEQYF
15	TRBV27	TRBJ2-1	CASSLGEGSYNEQFF
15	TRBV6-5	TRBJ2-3	CASSRGLGETDTQYF
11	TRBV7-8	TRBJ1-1	CASRTGAEAFF
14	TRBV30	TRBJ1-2	CAWSLRSTDYGYTF
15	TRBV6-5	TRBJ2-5	CASSRGARGQETQYF
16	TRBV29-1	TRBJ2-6	CSVRQGTYSGANVLTF
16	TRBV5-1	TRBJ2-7	CASSFPRQPTTYEQYF
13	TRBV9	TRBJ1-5	CASSGGQGQPQHF
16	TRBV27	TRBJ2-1	CASSLVGRGGYNEQFF